The sequence of this TCR beta chain was determined in a study of cytomegalovirus exposure and HLA in healthy donors. The CDR3 runs to 12 residues. CDR1 and CDR2 from the germline V gene are MDHEN and SYDVKM. V gave up 4 bases and J gave up 3 bases, with 7 bases separating them. The sample holds a few counts of this clone. PCR employed 60 Vbeta and 13 Jbeta primers. The data were produced by immunoSEQ multiplex PCR, yet TCRdb's version contains in-frame clones alone and is incomplete. The sample lists about 130,000 clones, roughly 80% occurring once. The chain combines TRBV28 with TRBJ2-7; no clear D gene. The sequencing input was PBMCs. This clonotype was obtained from a male donor in good health and CMV-seronegative. In DNA, the CDR3 is TGTGCCAGCAGTTATAATCTCTACGAGCAGTACTTC. This encodes CASSYNLYEQYF. The variable domain in full, completed from reference TRBV28 and TRBJ2-7, reads DVKVTQSSRYLVKRTGEKVFLECVQDMDHENMFWYRQDPGLGLRLIYFSYDVKMKEKGDIPEGYSVSREKKERFSLILESASTNQTSMYLCASSYNLYEQYFGPGTRLTVT.